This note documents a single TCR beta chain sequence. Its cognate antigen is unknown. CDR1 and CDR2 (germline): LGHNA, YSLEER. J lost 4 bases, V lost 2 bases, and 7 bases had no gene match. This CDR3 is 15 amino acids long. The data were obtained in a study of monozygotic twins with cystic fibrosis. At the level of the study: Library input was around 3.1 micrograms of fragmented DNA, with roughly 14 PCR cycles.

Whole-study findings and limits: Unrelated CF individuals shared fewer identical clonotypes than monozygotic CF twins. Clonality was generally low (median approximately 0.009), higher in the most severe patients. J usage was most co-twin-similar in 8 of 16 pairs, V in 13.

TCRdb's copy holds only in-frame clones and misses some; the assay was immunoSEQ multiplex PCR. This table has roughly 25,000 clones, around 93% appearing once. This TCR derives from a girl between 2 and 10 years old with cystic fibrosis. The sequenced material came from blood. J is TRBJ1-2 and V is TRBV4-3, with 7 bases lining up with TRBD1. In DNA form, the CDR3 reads TGCGCCAGCAGCCAAAGTCCAGGGGGTCCCTATGGCTACACCTTC. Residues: CASSQSPGGPYGYTF.